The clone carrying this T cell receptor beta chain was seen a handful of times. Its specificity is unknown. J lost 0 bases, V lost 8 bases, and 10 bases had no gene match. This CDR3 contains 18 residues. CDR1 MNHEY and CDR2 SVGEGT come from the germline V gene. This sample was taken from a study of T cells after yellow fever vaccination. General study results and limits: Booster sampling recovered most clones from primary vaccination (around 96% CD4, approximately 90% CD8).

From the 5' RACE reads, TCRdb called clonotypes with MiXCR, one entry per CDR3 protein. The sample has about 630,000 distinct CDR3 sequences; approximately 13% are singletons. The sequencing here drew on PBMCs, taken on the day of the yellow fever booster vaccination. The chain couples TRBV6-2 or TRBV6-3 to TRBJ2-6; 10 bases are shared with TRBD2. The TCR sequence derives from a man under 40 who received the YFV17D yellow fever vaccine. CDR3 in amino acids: CASGAGLADSSGANVLTF. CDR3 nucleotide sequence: TGTGCCAGCGGGGCCGGACTAGCGGATTCCTCTGGGGCCAACGTCCTGACTTTC.